The 2 T cell receptor beta chains below were found in one sample sequenced in a study of blood T cell repertoires in COVID-19. Clones were sequenced by immunoSEQ multiplex PCR, and TCRdb holds only the in-frame ones, with some missing. Of 140,000 or so clones listed, approximately 79% are singletons. The sequencing input was peripheral blood. These receptors originate from a man aged 50 to 59 with active or convalescent COVID-19.

V is TRBV28 and J is TRBJ2-1, with TRBD2 matching over 11 bases. The CDR3 length is 16 residues. V shed 2 bases and J 9 bases; nucleotides not matched to a gene: 9. CDR1 and CDR2 from the germline V gene are MDHEN and SYDVKM. The CDR3 bases are TGTGCCAGCAGTTTACTGTCTAGCGGGAGGAGTACTGAGCAGTTCTTC. Its translation: CASSLLSSGRSTEQFF.

The chain is built from TRBV27 and TRBJ2-5; no firm D call. Germline V CDR1 and CDR2: MNHEY, SMNVEV (reference sequence). Trimming pared 5 bases from V and 7 bases from J, leaving 8 bases between. This CDR3 spans 11 amino acids. The CDR3 coding sequence is TGTGCCAGCAGTGACCGAGGGACCCAGTACTTC. It translates to CASSDRGTQYF.